This T cell receptor beta chain was recorded in a study of HIV-infected patients and healthy controls. The CDR3 contains 14 residues. CDR1 MNHNS and CDR2 SASEGT come from the germline V gene. The germline V and J ends were trimmed by 2 bases and 7 bases, with 14 bases remaining between them. About 500 ng RNA was reverse transcribed with alpha and beta constant-region primers. Alpha and beta chain libraries were made separately by chain-specific third strand synthesis with multiplexing indices. MiXCR, run by TCRdb on the 5' RACE reads, gives a single entry per CDR3 protein. This repertoire shows about 18,000 distinct CDR3 sequences, more than 7.5% found once; its top ten account for 20% to 25%. Follow-up blood was drawn about 14 weeks, roughly three months, after antiretroviral therapy began. Whole blood was used without fractionation, so all unsorted peripheral T cells were included. Many counts were recorded for this clonotype. Its antigen remains unknown.

Study-level findings and limits: HIV+ repertoires were severely depleted of MAIT alpha-chain CDR3s, unlike healthy controls.

This chain joins TRBV6-1 and TRBJ1-1, with D possibly TRBD1 on 6 matching bases. This clonotype was obtained from an adult with HIV infection. This specimen was blood, taken during antiretroviral therapy. CDR3 sequence: CASSEWGALGEAFF. DNA of the CDR3: TGTGCCAGCAGTGAATGGGGGGCGTTGGGTGAAGCTTTCTTT.